The subject of this entry is one TCR beta chain. Its cognate antigen is unknown. The sample comes from a study of cytomegalovirus exposure and HLA in healthy donors. Findings and caveats of the study: A later analysis linked a missense DCLRE1C variant to TCR beta V- and J-gene trimming. What TCR beta sequences reportedly achieved was accurate prediction of HLA-A and HLA-B alleles in most subjects.

PCR amplification relied on 60 Vbeta primers (plus 13 Jbeta primers). The data were produced by immunoSEQ multiplex PCR, yet TCRdb's version contains in-frame clones alone and is incomplete. This table lists 150,000 or so clones. Unmatched junction bases numbered 7, after V lost 2 bases and J lost 1 base. This CDR3 is 16 amino acids long. In germline, CDR1 is SGHVS, CDR2 FQNEAQ. The sequence was collected from a woman under 30 in good health and CMV-seronegative. The sequencing input was PBMCs. The rearrangement uses TRBV7-8 and TRBJ2-7, with 8 bases that match TRBD1. The CDR3 protein is CASSLRIGQGSYEQYF. The CDR3 DNA reads TGTGCCAGCAGCTTACGTATTGGACAGGGATCCTACGAGCAGTACTTC.